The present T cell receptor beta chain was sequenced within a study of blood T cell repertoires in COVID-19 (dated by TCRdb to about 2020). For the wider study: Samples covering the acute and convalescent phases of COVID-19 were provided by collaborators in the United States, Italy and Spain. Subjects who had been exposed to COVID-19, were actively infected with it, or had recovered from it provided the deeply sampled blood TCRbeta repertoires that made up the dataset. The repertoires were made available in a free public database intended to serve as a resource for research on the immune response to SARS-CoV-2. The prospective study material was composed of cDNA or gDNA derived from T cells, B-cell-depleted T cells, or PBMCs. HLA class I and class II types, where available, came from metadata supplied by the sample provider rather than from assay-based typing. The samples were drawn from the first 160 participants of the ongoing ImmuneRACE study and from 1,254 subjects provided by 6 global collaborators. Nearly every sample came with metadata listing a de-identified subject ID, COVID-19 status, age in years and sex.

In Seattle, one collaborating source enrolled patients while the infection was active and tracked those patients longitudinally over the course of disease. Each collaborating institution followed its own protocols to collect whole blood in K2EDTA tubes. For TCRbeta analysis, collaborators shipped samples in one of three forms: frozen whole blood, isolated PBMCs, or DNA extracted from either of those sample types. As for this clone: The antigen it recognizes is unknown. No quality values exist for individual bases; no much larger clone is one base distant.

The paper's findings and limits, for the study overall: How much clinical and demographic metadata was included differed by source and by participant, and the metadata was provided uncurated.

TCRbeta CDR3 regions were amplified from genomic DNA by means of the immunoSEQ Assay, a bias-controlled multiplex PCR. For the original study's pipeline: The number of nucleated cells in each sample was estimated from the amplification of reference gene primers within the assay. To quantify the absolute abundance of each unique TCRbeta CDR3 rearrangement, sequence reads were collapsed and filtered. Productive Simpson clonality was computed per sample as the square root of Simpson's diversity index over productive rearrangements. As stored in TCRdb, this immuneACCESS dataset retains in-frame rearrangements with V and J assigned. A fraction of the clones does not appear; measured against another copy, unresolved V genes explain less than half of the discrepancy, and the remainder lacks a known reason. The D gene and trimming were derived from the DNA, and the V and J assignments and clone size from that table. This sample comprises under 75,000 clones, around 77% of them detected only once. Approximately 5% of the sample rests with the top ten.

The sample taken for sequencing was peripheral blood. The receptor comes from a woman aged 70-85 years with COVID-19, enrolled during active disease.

This receptor has the CDR3 CASSLTGEGYNEQFF. The DNA sequence follows: TGTGCCAGCAGCCTAACGGGGGAGGGGTACAATGAGCAGTTCTTC. The V gene is TRBV11-3 and the J gene is TRBJ2-1, and 7 bases in between align with TRBD2. Including cysteine and phenylalanine, the CDR3 has 15 amino acids. Just CDR3 DNA is preserved here, 45 bases in frame from base 1. The junction shows trimming of 5 bases on V and 4 bases on J, and the gene matches do not reach 8 bases of it. For CDR1 and CDR2, the germline V gene lists SGHNT and YENEEA.